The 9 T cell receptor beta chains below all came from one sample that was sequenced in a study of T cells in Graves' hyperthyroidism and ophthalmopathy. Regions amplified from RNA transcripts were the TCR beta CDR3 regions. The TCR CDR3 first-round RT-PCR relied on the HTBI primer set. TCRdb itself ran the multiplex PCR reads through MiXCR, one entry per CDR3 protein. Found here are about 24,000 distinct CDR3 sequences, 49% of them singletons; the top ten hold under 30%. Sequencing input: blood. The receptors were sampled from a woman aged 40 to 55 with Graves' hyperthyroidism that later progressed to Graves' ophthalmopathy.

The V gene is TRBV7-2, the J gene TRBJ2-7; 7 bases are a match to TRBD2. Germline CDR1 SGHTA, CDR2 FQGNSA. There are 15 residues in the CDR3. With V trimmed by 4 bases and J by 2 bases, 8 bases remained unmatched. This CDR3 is CASSSLGAGPYEQYF. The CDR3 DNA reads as TGTGCCAGCAGCTCCTTGGGAGCGGGACCCTACGAGCAGTACTTC.

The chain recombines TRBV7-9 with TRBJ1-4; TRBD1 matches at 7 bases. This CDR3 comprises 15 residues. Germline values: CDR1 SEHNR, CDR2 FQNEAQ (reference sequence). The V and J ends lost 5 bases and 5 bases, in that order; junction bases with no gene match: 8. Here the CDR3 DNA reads TGTGCCAGCAGCGTAACCGGGACAGCGAATGAAAAACTGTTTTTT. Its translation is CASSVTGTANEKLFF.

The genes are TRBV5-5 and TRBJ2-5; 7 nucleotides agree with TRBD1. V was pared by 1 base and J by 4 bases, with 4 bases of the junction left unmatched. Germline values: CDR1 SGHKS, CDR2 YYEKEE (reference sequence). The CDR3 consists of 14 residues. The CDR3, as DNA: TGTGCCAGCAGCTTGACAGGGGTAGCAGAGACCCAGTACTTC. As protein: CASSLTGVAETQYF.

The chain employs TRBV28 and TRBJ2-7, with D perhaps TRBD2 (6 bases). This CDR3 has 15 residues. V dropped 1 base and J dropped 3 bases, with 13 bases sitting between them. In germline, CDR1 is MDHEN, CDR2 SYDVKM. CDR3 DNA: TGTGCCAGCAGTTTATCGAGGCGTAGCGGCTACGAGCAGTACTTC. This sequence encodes CASSLSRRSGYEQYF. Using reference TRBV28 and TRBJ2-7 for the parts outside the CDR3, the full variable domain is DVKVTQSSRYLVKRTGEKVFLECVQDMDHENMFWYRQDPGLGLRLIYFSYDVKMKEKGDIPEGYSVSREKKERFSLILESASTNQTSMYLCASSLSRRSGYEQYFGPGTRLTVT.

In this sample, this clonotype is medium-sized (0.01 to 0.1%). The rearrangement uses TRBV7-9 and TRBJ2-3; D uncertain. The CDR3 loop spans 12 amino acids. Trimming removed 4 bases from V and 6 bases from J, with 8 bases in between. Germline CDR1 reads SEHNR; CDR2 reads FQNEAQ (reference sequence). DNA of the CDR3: TGTGCCAGCAGCTCGACCTGGGATACGCAGTATTTT. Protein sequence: CASSSTWDTQYF. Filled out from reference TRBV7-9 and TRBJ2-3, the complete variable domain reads DTGVSQNPRHKITKRGQNVTFRCDPISEHNRLYWYRQTLGQGPEFLTYFQNEAQLEKSRLLSDRFSAERPKGSFSTLEIQRTEQGDSAMYLCASSSTWDTQYFGPGTRLTVL.

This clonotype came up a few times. CDR3 loop: CASSYNEQFF. CDR3 bases: TGTGCCAGCTCCTACAATGAGCAGTTCTTC. The rearrangement uses TRBV6-1 and TRBJ2-1; D remains unclear. The CDR3 covers 10 residues. V was pared by 8 bases and J by 1 base, with 0 bases between. Germline CDR1 reads MNHNS; CDR2 reads SASEGT.

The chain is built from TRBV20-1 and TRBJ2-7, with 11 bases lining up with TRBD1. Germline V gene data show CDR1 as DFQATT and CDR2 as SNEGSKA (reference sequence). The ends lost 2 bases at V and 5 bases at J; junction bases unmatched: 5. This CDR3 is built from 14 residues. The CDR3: CSARWTGGFNEQYF. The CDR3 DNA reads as TGCAGTGCTAGATGGACAGGGGGCTTCAACGAGCAGTACTTC.

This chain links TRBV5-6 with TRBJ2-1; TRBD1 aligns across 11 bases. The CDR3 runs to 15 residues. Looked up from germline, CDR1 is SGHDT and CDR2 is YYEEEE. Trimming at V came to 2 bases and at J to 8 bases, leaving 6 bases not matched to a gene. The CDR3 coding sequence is TGTGCCAGCAGCTTTGGGACAGGGGGATGCGATGAGCAGTTCTTC. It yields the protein CASSFGTGGCDEQFF.

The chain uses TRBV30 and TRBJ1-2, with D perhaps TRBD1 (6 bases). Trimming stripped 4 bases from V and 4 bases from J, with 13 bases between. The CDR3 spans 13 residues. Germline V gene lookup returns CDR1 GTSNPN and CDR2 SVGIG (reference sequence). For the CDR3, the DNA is TGTGCCTGGAATAAGGGGGGGGGCTATGGCTACACCTTC. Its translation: CAWNKGGGYGYTF.